This TCR beta chain is drawn from a study of cytomegalovirus exposure and HLA in healthy donors. CDR3 length: 14 amino acids. In germline, CDR1 is MNHNS, CDR2 SASEGT. V was pared by 4 bases and J by 3 bases, with 10 bases between. The PCR was carried out with 60 Vbeta primers and 13 Jbeta primers. TCRdb's table, derived via immunoSEQ multiplex PCR, lists solely in-frame clones and lacks some. The sample records 120,000 or so clones, 80% being singletons. V gene TRBV6-1 combines with J gene TRBJ1-5; tentatively, D is TRBD1 (5 bases). The receptor comes from a man aged 25 to 40 in good health and CMV-seropositive. The source material was PBMCs. The CDR3 DNA is TGTGCCAGCAGTGGGTCAGGGAACAATCAGCCCCAGCATTTT. It yields the protein CASSGSGNNQPQHF.